Shown below are 10 T cell receptor beta chains from a single sample sequenced in a study of blood T cell repertoires in COVID-19 (dated by TCRdb to about 2020). Library construction relied on the immunoSEQ multiplex PCR assay. Here the immuneACCESS table is served through TCRdb, limited to in-frame sequences with V and J called. Missing clones are a known gap in these copies; in checked studies unresolved V genes cover under half, and the rest lacks a known reason. The sample table records about 270,000 clones; approximately 86% of these occur just once. In total, the top ten clones hold about 8.6% of the sample. Sequenced sample: peripheral blood. Every receptor here comes from a middle-aged man with active or convalescent COVID-19.

Here the CDR3 reads CASSLAPAGGQDTQYF. The DNA for the CDR3 is TGTGCCAGCAGCTTAGCTCCCGCGGGAGGGCAGGATACGCAGTATTTT. J is TRBJ2-3 and V is TRBV7-2, with TRBD2 matching over 9 bases. The germline V gene encodes CDR1 SGHTA and CDR2 FQGNSA. This CDR3 contains 16 residues. The V and J ends lost 0 bases and 6 bases, in that order; junction bases with no gene match: 7.

The chain employs TRBV6-5 and TRBJ1-1, with D unresolved. V dropped 0 bases and J dropped 0 bases, with 5 bases sitting between them. This CDR3 region has 14 residues. The V gene's germline CDR1 is MNHEY and CDR2 SVGAGI. CDR3 protein: CASSYSDMNTEAFF. In DNA, the CDR3 is TGTGCCAGCAGTTACTCTGACATGAACACTGAAGCTTTCTTT.

This clone was seen a few times. This sequence joins TRBV5-1 and TRBJ2-1; TRBD2 agrees at 12 bases. The CDR3 is 17 amino acids. With 4 bases clipped from V and 0 bases from J, the junction kept 5 bases outside the gene matches. Germline V gives CDR1 SGHRS, CDR2 YFSETQ. CDR3 nucleotide sequence: TGCGCCAGCAGCCTACTAGCGGGGGGCTCCTCCTACAATGAGCAGTTCTTC. Translation gives CASSLLAGGSSYNEQFF.

V is TRBV4-1 and J is TRBJ2-3; no definite D call. V lost 0 bases and J 0 bases, leaving 10 bases between the germline ends. The germline CDR1 and CDR2 sequences are MGHRA and YSYEKL. The CDR3 length is 16 residues. The CDR3 DNA follows: TGCGCCAGCAGCCAAGAGGAGCCTGCTAGCACAGATACGCAGTATTTT. Translating gives CASSQEEPASTDTQYF.

The rearrangement joins TRBV11-3 to TRBJ2-5; TRBD2 matches at 11 bases. The CDR3 extends over 15 amino acids. V trimming: 5 bases; J trimming: 6 bases; junction bases outside the gene matches: 8. Per germline, CDR1 SGHNT and CDR2 YENEEA. Here the CDR3 DNA reads TGTGCCAGCAGCCTTAGCGGGGGGGCGAAACAGACCCAGTACTTC. Translating it yields CASSLSGGAKQTQYF.

The rearrangement uses TRBV18 and TRBJ2-7; the D gene is possibly TRBD2 (6 bases). This CDR3 comprises 13 residues. V lost 4 bases and J lost 2, with 9 bases in between. Per germline, CDR1 KGHSH and CDR2 LQKENI. Written as DNA, the CDR3 is TGTGCCAGCTCACGGGGGGAAACCTACGAGCAGTACTTC. Protein product: CASSRGETYEQYF.

The V and J genes are TRBV9 and TRBJ2-5, with 13 nucleotides matching TRBD2. Per the germline V gene, CDR1 is SGDLS and CDR2 is YYNGEE. V lost 3 bases, J lost 4 bases, and 6 bases stayed unmatched. The CDR3 is 16 amino acids. This CDR3 reads CASSGGLAGVGETQYF. In DNA, the CDR3 is TGTGCCAGCAGCGGAGGACTAGCGGGAGTCGGAGAGACCCAGTACTTC.

The chain links TRBV7-6 to TRBJ2-5; 10 bases map to TRBD2. Germline assignment: CDR1 SGHVS and CDR2 FNYEAQ. CDR3 length: 16 residues. With V trimmed by 1 base and J by 1 base, 3 bases remained unmatched. CDR3 protein: CASSLGVAGGQETQYF. In DNA, the CDR3 is TGTGCCAGCAGCTTAGGGGTAGCGGGGGGCCAAGAGACCCAGTACTTC.

For this clone: One end of the junction is discordant with germline, which a read error may explain. The chain combines TRBV7-7 with TRBJ2-5, with TRBD2 matching 11 bases. There are 16 residues in the CDR3. Germline V CDR1 and CDR2: SSHAT, FNYEAQ (reference sequence). For the CDR3, the DNA is TGTGCTAGCAGCTTAGCCCTAGCGGGAGGACGAGGGCCCCAGTACTTC. Protein: CASSLALAGGRGPQYF.

This sequence joins TRBV3-1 (or the pseudogene TRBV3-2) and TRBJ2-1, with 10 bases fitting TRBD2. This CDR3 comprises 15 residues. The V gene end was trimmed by 0 bases and the J gene end by 7 bases; junction bases not matched to a gene: 3. The germline V gene has CDR1 LGHDT and CDR2 YNNKEL (reference sequence). CDR3 in amino acids: CASSQESGRVNEQFF. The DNA of the CDR3 is TGTGCCAGCAGCCAAGAGAGCGGGAGGGTAAATGAGCAGTTCTTC.